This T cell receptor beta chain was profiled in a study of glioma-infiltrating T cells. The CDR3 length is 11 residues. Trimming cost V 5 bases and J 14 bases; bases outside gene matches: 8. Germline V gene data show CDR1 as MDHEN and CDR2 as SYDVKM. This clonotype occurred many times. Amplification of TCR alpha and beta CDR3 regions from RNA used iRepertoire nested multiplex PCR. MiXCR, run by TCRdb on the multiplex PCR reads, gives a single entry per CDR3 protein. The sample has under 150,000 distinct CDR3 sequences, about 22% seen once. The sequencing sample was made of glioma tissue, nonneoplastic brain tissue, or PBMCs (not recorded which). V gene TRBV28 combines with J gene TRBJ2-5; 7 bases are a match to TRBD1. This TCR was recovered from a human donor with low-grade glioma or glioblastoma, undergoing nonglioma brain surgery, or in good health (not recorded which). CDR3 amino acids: CASSNRQGHYF. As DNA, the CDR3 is TGTGCCAGCAGTAACCGACAGGGCCACTACTTC.